This T cell receptor beta chain appears in the sequencing data of a study of blood T cell repertoires in COVID-19. In the study overall: Sites in the United States, Italy and Spain provided acute and convalescent COVID-19 samples. T cells, B-cell-depleted T cells, or PBMCs supplied cDNA or gDNA.

How the authors handled the data: Estimated nucleated cell counts came from reference gene primer amplification. This table comes from immunoSEQ multiplex PCR, and its TCRdb copy is limited to in-frame clones, with some not included. The DNA was the basis for D and trimming; V, J and clone size are from that table. The sample includes about 140,000 clones, 70% to 90% of them seen just once. In germline, CDR1 is MNHEY, CDR2 SVGAGI. V shed 4 bases and J shed 1 base, with 11 bases lying between them. This CDR3 region has 15 residues. The chain combines TRBV6-5 with TRBJ2-1, with D maybe TRBD2 (6 bases). Material: peripheral blood. The receptor was isolated from a man between 65 and 79 years old with acute or convalescent COVID-19. For the CDR3, the DNA is TGTGCCAGCAGTTTGGACCGGGGGTCCTACAATGAGCAGTTCTTC. As protein: CASSLDRGSYNEQFF.